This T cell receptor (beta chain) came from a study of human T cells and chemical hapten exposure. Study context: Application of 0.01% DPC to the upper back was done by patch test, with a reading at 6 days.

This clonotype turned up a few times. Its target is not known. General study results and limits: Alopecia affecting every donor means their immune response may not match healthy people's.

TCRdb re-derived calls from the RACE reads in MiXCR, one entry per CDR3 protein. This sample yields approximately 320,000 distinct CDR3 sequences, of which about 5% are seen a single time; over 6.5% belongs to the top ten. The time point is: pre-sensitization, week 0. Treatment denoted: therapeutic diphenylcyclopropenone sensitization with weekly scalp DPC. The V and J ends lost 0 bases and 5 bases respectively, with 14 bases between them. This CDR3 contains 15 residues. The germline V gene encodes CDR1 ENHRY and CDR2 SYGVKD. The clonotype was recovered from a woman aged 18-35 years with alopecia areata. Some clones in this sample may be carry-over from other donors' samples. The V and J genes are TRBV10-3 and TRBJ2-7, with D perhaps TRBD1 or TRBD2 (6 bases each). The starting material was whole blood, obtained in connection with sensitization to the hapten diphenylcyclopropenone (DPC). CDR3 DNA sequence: TGTGCCATCAGTGAGTCTGGGGGGCATAACGACGAGCAGTACTTC. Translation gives CAISESGGHNDEQYF.